This T cell receptor beta chain was identified during a study of cytomegalovirus exposure and HLA in healthy donors. The PCR used 60 Vbeta and 13 Jbeta primers. Generated by immunoSEQ multiplex PCR, the TCRdb table keeps only in-frame clones and is missing some. The sample includes 65,000 to 85,000 clones, 68% of them seen just once. The sample taken for sequencing was PBMCs. The TCR sequence derives from a young woman in good health and CMV-seronegative.

CDR3 loop: CASGNSGGTHNEQFF. Written as DNA, the CDR3 is TGCGCCAGCGGGAATAGCGGGGGGACCCACAATGAGCAGTTCTTC. This rearrangement joins TRBV10-2 to TRBJ2-1; 10 nucleotides match TRBD2. Unmatched junction bases numbered 9, after V lost 8 bases and J lost 5 bases. The V gene's germline CDR1 is WSHSY and CDR2 SAAADI. The CDR3 has 15 residues.